This TCR beta chain originates from a study of blood T cell repertoires in COVID-19. The overall study: In each case, the material was cDNA or gDNA derived from T cells, B-cell-depleted T cells, or PBMCs.

Per the study methods: How many nucleated cells were present was estimated from reference gene primer amplification. The method was immunoSEQ multiplex PCR; TCRdb's version includes in-frame clones alone and lacks a portion of them. That table gives V, J and clone size, and the DNA gave D and trimming. The table records about 140,000 clones, roughly 85% of them present only once. The germline V and J ends were trimmed by 2 bases and 0 bases, with 8 bases remaining between them. This CDR3 comprises 15 residues. From germline, CDR1 is LGHDT and CDR2 YNNKEL (reference sequence). The specimen sequenced was peripheral blood. The sequence was obtained from a middle-aged man with acute or convalescent COVID-19. This chain links TRBV3-1 (or the pseudogene TRBV3-2) with TRBJ2-1, with a tentative D call TRBD2 (5 bases). CDR3 in amino acids: CASSQMGSSYNEQFF. DNA for the CDR3: TGTGCCAGCAGCCAAATGGGGAGCTCCTACAATGAGCAGTTCTTC.